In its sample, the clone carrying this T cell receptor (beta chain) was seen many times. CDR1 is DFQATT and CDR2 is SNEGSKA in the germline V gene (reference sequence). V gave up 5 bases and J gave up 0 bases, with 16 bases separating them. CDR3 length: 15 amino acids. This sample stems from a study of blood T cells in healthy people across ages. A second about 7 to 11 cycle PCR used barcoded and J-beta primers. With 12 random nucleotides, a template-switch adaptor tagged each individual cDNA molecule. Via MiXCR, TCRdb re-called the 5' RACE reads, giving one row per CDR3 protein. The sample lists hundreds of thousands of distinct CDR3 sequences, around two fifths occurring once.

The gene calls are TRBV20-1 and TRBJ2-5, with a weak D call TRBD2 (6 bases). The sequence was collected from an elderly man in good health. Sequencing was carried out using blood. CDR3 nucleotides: TGCAGTGCTCGTAGCGGCGGGACGTACCAAGAGACCCAGTACTTC. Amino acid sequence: CSARSGGTYQETQYF.